The clone carrying this T cell receptor (beta chain) was counted only a few times. Its cognate antigen is unknown. The source of the sample is a study of regulatory T cells in long-lasting Graves disease. Per germline, CDR1 SEHNR and CDR2 FQNEAQ (reference sequence). This CDR3 is built from 15 residues. V was clipped by 6 bases and J by 3 bases, with 17 bases between them. Time point specified: persistent/refractory GD, antithyroid drugs over 5 years with positive TRAb. Isolated PBMC RNA provided the starting material for the TCR library. Guidelines of the American Thyroid Association were used to diagnose Graves' disease. Into tubes containing EDTA, approximately 9 milliliters of peripheral blood were drawn. Construction of the TCR beta libraries employed iRepertoire HTBI primers in conjunction with Arm-PCR of CDR3 regions. One entry per CDR3 protein, called by TCRdb with MiXCR from the multiplex PCR reads. The table has some 470,000 distinct CDR3 sequences, about 22% seen once.

Study-level results: Because few samples were included, accuracy may have been lower.

The chain is built from TRBV7-9 and TRBJ1-1, with a tentative D call TRBD1 (6 bases). The sequencing used peripheral blood mononuclear cells (PBMCs), collected when the disease was refractory, from a patient treated with antithyroid drugs. The clonotype originates from a female donor with Graves disease. The CDR3 protein is CASRSSGARYTEAFF. CDR3 DNA sequence: TGTGCCAGCAGATCATCGGGGGCACGGTACACTGAAGCTTTCTTT.